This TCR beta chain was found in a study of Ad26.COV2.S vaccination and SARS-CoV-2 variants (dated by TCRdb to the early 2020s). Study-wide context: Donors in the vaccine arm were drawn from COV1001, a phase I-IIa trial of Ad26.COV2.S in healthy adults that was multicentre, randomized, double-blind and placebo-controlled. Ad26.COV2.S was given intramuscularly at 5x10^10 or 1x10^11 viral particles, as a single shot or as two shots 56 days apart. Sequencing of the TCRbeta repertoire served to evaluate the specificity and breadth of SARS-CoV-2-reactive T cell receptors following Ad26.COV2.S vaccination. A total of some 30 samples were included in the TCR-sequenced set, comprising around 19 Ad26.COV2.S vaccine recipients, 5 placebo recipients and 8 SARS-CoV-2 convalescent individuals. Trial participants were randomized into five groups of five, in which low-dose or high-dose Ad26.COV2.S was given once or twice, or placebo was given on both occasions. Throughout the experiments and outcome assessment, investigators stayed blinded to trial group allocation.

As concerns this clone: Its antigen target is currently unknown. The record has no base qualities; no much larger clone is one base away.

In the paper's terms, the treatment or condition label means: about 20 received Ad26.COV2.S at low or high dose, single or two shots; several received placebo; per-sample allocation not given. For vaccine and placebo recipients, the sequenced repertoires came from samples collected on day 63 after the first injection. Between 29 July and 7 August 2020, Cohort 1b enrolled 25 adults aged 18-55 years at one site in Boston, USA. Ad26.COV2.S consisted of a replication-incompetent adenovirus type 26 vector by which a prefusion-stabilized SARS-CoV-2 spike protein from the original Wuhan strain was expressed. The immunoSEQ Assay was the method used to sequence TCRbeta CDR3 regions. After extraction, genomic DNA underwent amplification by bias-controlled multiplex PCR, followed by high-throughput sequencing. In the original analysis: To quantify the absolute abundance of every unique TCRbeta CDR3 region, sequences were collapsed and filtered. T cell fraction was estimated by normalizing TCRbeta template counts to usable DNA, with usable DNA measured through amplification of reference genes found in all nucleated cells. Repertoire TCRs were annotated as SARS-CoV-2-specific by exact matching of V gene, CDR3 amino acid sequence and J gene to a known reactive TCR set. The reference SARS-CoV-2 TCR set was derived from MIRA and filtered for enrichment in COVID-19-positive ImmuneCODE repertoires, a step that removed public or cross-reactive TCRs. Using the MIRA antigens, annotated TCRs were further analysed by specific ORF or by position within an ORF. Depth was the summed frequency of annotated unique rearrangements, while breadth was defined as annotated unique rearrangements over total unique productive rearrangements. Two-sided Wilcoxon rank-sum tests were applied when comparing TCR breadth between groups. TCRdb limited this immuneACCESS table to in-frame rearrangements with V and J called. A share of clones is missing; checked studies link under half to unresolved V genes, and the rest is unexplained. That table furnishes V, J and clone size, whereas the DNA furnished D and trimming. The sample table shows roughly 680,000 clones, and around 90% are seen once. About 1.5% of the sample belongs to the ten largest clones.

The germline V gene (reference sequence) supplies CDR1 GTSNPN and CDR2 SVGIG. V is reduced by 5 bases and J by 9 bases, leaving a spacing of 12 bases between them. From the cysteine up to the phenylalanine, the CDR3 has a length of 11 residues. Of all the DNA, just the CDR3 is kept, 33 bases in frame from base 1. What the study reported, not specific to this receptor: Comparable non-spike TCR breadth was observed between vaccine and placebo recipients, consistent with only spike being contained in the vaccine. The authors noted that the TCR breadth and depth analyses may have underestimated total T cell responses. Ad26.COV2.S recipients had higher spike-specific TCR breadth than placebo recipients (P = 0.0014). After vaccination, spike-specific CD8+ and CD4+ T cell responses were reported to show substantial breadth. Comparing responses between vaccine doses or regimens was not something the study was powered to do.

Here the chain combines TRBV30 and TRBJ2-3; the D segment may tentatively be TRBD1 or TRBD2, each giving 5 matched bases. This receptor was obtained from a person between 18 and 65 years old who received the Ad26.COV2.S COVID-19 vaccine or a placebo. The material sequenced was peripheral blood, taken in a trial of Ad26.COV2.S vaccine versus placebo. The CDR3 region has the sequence CAWGTSNTQYF. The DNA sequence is TGTGCCTGGGGGACCTCGAACACGCAGTATTTT. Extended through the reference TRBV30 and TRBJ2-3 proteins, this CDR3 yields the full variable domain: SQTIHQWPATLVQPVGSPLSLECTVEGTSNPNLYWYRQAAGRGLQLLFYSVGIGQISSEVPQNLSASRPQDRQFILSSKKLLLSDSGFYLCAWGTSNTQYFGPGTRLTVL.